This T cell receptor (beta chain) was captured in a study of vaccination and CD4 T cells after COVID-19. Study-level background: After nasal swab PCR-confirmed SARS-CoV-2, several convalescents had mild disease and one severe. Overall study findings and caveats: Median roughly 90% of reactive clones detected in convalescent patients emerged only post-vaccination. Researchers looked at relatively few convalescent patients and had no early post-infection timepoints.

As to treatment: approximately 9-day PBMC culture with coronavirus spike peptide pools or control peptides (ViraFEST assay). ViraFEST used peptide pools to expand antigen-specific T cells, then sequenced TCRs. The CDR3 extends over 13 amino acids. The V segment lost 5 bases and the J segment 2 bases; nucleotides outside the gene matches: 5. Germline lookup yields CDR1 DFQATT and CDR2 SNEGSKA (reference sequence). The Oncomine TCR Beta short-read assay was what sequenced the DNA obtained from cultured CD4+ T cells. MiXCR, applied by TCRdb to the PCR reads, yields one record per CDR3 protein. Found here are more than 15,000 distinct CDR3 sequences, 44% of them singletons; the top ten hold about 4%. This clonotype was counted between two and nine times. Its matching antigen is unknown.

The sample comprised CD4+ T cells from blood, cultured in vitro. This chain uses TRBV20-1 with TRBJ2-5; 7 bases match TRBD2. This clonotype originated in a human donor who had recovered from COVID-19. CDR3 in amino acids: CSAFRDYQETQYF. CDR3 coding DNA: TGCAGTGCTTTCCGGGACTATCAAGAGACCCAGTACTTC.